The 14 T cell receptor beta chains reported below all come from one sample, sequenced in a study of early stage breast cancer tumors. The table came from immunoSEQ multiplex PCR; TCRdb's copy has only in-frame clones and leaves some out. Found here are tens of thousands of clones, 70% to 80% of them singletons; the top ten hold roughly 3.4%. Sequencing was performed on blood. Every receptor here comes from a person under 45 with breast cancer.

The chain is built from TRBV11-1 and TRBJ2-1; 12 bases are a match to TRBD2. The germline gives CDR1 SGHAT, CDR2 FQDESV (reference sequence). The CDR3 is 17 amino acids. The V and J ends lost 5 bases and 7 bases, in that order; junction bases with no gene match: 12. The CDR3 sequence is CASSRIRLAGVVNEQFF. Written as DNA, the CDR3 is TGTGCCAGCAGCCGCATTCGACTAGCGGGAGTGGTTAATGAGCAGTTCTTC. The full variable domain, completed using reference TRBV11-1 and TRBJ2-1, is EAEVAQSPRYKITEKSQAVAFWCDPISGHATLYWYRQILGQGPELLVQFQDESVVDDSQLPKDRFSAERLKGVDSTLKIQPAELGDSAMYLCASSRIRLAGVVNEQFFGPGTRLTVL.

V gene TRBV4-1 combines with J gene TRBJ1-2; D gene unclear. V was trimmed by 0 bases and J by 7 bases, leaving 15 bases between them. The CDR3 runs 15 residues. Germline CDR1 reads MGHRA; CDR2 reads YSYEKL. This CDR3 is CASSQDMTSALGYTF. CDR3 DNA: TGCGCCAGCAGCCAAGATATGACCTCAGCACTTGGCTACACCTTC.

J is TRBJ1-2 and V is TRBV18, with unresolved D. Germline CDR1 is KGHSH and CDR2 is LQKENI. V lost 5 bases to trimming and J lost 4 bases, with 8 bases between them. The length of the CDR3 is 12 residues. As DNA, the CDR3 is TGTGCCAGCTCAATAGTTGGCTATGGCTACACCTTC. Residues: CASSIVGYGYTF.

The sample holds a few counts of this clone. V usage is TRBV9 and J usage is TRBJ1-6; D might be TRBD1 (6 bases). V lost 0 bases to trimming and J lost 3 bases, with 7 bases between them. CDR3 length: 15 amino acids. Germline V gene sequence: CDR1 SGDLS, CDR2 YYNGEE. CDR3 DNA sequence: TGTGCCAGCAGCGTAGTGGACAGCTATAATTCACCCCTCCACTTT. Encoded protein: CASSVVDSYNSPLHF.

The chain uses TRBV5-8 and TRBJ2-6, with 7 bases fitting TRBD1. This CDR3 contains 16 residues. The germline V gene encodes CDR1 SGHTS and CDR2 YDEGEE. Trimming at V came to 4 bases and at J to 4 bases, leaving 8 bases not matched to a gene. DNA of the CDR3: TGTGCCAGCAGCGTAGACAGGGCGGCCGGGGCCAACGTCCTGACTTTC. Residues: CASSVDRAAGANVLTF.

V and J are TRBV7-9 and TRBJ2-5; TRBD2 agrees at 14 bases. Germline lookup yields CDR1 SEHNR and CDR2 FQNEAQ (reference sequence). This CDR3 is built from 16 residues. V lost 0 bases and J lost 3; bases outside the gene matches: 0. The CDR3 spells CASSLAGLAGEETQYF. The CDR3, as DNA: TGTGCCAGCAGCTTAGCGGGACTAGCGGGAGAAGAGACCCAGTACTTC.

V gene TRBV6-6 combines with J gene TRBJ2-7; no reliable D call. V was shortened by 0 bases and J by 6 bases, with 6 bases between the two germline ends. The germline gives CDR1 MNHNY, CDR2 SVGAGI (reference sequence). The CDR3 sequence is 12 residues long. The CDR3 DNA is TGTGCCAGCAGTTACTCCTCCCCCGAGCAGTACTTC. It yields the protein CASSYSSPEQYF.

This chain uses TRBV30 with TRBJ2-7, with 8 bases fitting TRBD1. V lost 3 bases and J lost 3; bases outside the gene matches: 4. CDR1 GTSNPN and CDR2 SVGIG come from the germline V gene (reference sequence). This CDR3 spans 13 amino acids. The CDR3 reads CAWRRQGLYEQYF. CDR3 in DNA: TGTGCCTGGAGACGACAGGGGCTCTACGAGCAGTACTTC.

J is TRBJ2-1 and V is TRBV6-1, with D perhaps TRBD2 (5 bases). Trimming pared 4 bases from V and 7 bases from J, leaving 14 bases between. This CDR3 is 14 amino acids long. Germline V gene sequence: CDR1 MNHNS, CDR2 SASEGT. In nucleotides, the CDR3 is TGTGCCAGCAGTGTAAAGCGGCTAGTTAATGAGCAGTTCTTC. As protein: CASSVKRLVNEQFF.

The chain employs TRBV2 and TRBJ2-1, with a weak D call TRBD1 (5 bases). The ends were cut back, 4 bases at V and 16 bases at J, with 20 bases in the middle. Germline CDR1 is SNHLY and CDR2 is FYNNEI. This CDR3 has 13 amino acids. CDR3 amino acids: CASSGGQARRPFF. For the CDR3, the DNA is TGTGCCAGCAGTGGGGGCCAGGCCCGGCGCCCTTTCTTC. The entire variable domain, with the rest obtained from reference TRBV2 and TRBJ2-1, is as follows: EPEVTQTPSHQVTQMGQEVILRCVPISNHLYFYWYRQILGQKVEFLVSFYNNEISEKSEIFDDQFSVERPDGSNFTLKIRSTKLEDSAMYFCASSGGQARRPFFGPGTRLTVL.

The CDR3 DNA follows: TGTGCCAGCAGCCCGAGAACCGGGACTAGTAAGGACGAGCAGTACTTC. Encoded protein: CASSPRTGTSKDEQYF. The V and J genes are TRBV7-6 and TRBJ2-7, with 8 nucleotides matching TRBD2. After removal of 5 bases from V and 5 bases from J, the junction contained 14 bases not matched to a gene. The germline gives CDR1 SGHVS, CDR2 FNYEAQ. There are 16 residues in the CDR3.

The chain links TRBV28 to TRBJ2-1, with 7 nucleotides matching TRBD2. Germline-derived CDR1 and CDR2 are MDHEN and SYDVKM. V lost 5 bases and J lost 7; bases outside the gene matches: 8. This CDR3 region has 14 residues. This CDR3 reads CASSGLAALNEQFF. The CDR3 region has the DNA TGTGCCAGCAGTGGGCTAGCGGCGTTAAATGAGCAGTTCTTC.

This sequence joins TRBV5-1 and TRBJ2-5; tentative D call: TRBD1 (5 bases). The CDR3 has 13 amino acids. Trimming took 2 bases from V and 5 from J, leaving 10 bases between them. Per germline, CDR1 SGHRS and CDR2 YFSETQ. CDR3 coding DNA: TGCGCCAGCAGCTTAGGGGTGGAGGAGACCCAGTACTTC. It translates to CASSLGVEETQYF.

The chain carries TRBV7-2 and TRBJ1-5; 7 bases match TRBD1. The CDR3 contains 14 residues. The germline CDR1 and CDR2 sequences are SGHTA and FQGNSA. Trimming removed 6 bases from V and 7 bases from J; junction bases left unmatched: 9. CDR3: CASSSDREAQPQHF. The CDR3 DNA reads TGTGCCAGCAGTTCCGACAGGGAAGCACAGCCCCAGCATTTT.